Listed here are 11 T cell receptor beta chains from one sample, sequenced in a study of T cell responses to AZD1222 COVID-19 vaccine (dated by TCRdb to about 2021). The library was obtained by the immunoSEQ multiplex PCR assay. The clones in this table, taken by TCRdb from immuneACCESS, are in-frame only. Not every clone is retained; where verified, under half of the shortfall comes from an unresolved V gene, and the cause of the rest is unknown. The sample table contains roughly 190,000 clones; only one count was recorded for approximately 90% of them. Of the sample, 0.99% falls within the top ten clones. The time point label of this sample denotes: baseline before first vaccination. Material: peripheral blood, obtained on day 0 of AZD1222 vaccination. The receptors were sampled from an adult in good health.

The CDR3 reads CASSYLGEDYGYTF. CDR3 in DNA: TGTGCCAGCAGTTACCTCGGCGAGGACTATGGCTACACCTTC. The V and J genes are TRBV6-2 or TRBV6-3 and TRBJ1-2; D gene ambiguous. The V gene lost 2 bases and the J gene lost 3 bases, with 10 bases spanning the gap. This CDR3 has 14 residues. Germline values: CDR1 MNHEY, CDR2 SVGEGT.

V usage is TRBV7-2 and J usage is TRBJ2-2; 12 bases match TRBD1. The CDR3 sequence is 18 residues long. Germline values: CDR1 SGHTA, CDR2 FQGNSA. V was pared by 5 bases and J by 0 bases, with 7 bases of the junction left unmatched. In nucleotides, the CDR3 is TGTGCCAGCAGCCAAACGGGACAGGGGGCCGCGAACACCGGGGAGCTGTTTTTT. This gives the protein CASSQTGQGAANTGELFF.

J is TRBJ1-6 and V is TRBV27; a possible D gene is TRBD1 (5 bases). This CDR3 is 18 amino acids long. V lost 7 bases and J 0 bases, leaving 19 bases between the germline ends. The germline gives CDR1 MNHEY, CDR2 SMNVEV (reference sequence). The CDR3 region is CASTNRDARSSYNSPLHF. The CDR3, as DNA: TGTGCCAGCACCAACCGGGACGCCAGAAGCTCCTATAATTCACCCCTCCACTTT.

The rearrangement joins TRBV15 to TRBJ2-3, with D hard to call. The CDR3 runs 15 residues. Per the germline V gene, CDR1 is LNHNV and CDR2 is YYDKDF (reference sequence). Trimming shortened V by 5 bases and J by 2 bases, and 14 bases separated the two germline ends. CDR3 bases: TGTGCCACCAGCGTGAACGACCGCTTCACAGATACGCAGTATTTT. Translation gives CATSVNDRFTDTQYF.

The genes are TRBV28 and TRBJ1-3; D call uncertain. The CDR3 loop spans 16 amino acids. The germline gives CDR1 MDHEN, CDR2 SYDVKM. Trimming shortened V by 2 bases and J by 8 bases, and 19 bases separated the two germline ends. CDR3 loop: CASSLLALENGDTIYF. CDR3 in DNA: TGTGCCAGCAGTTTACTCGCCTTAGAGAATGGGGACACCATATATTTT.

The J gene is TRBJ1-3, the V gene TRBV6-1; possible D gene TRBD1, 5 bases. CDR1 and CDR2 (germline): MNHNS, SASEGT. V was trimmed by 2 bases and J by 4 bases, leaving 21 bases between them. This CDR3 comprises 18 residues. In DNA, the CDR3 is TGTGCCAGCAGTGAACTGGACTATCTGCAGGACAAAGGAAACACCATATATTTT. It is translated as CASSELDYLQDKGNTIYF.

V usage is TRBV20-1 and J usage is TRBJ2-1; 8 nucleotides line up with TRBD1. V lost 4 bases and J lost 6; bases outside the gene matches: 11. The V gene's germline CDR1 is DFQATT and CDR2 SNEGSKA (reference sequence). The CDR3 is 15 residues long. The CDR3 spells CSANDRGRHPNEQFF. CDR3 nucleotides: TGCAGTGCTAATGACAGGGGAAGACACCCCAATGAGCAGTTCTTC.

The DNA of the CDR3 is TGTGCCAGCAAGTTTAGGGTAGGGGACTCACCCCTCCACTTT. This sequence encodes CASKFRVGDSPLHF. This chain links TRBV27 with TRBJ1-6; D perhaps matches TRBD1 (5 bases). V gave up 7 bases and J gave up 10 bases, with 17 bases separating them. Germline V gene lookup returns CDR1 MNHEY and CDR2 SMNVEV (reference sequence). CDR3 length: 14 residues.

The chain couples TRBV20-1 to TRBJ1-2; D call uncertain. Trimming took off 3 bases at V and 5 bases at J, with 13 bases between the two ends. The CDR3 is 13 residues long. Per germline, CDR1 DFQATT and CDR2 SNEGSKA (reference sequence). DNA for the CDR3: TGCAGTGCTAGTCGCCCCGTCGGGTATGGCTACACCTTC. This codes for CSASRPVGYGYTF.

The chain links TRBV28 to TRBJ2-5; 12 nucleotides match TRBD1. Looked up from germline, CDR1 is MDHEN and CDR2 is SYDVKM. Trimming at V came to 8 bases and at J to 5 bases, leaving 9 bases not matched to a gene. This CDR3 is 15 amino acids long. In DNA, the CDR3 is TGTGCCAGCCAGACCGGGACAGGGGGCCGGGAGACCCAGTACTTC. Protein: CASQTGTGGRETQYF.

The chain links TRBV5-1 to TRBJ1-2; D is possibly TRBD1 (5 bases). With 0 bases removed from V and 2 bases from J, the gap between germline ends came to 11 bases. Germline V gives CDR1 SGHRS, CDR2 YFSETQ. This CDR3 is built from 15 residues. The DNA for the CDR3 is TGCGCCAGCAGCTTGGCGACAGATACGAACTATGGCTACACCTTC. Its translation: CASSLATDTNYGYTF. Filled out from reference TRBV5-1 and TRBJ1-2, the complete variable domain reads KAGVTQTPRYLIKTRGQQVTLSCSPISGHRSVSWYQQTPGQGLQFLFEYFSETQRNKGNFPGRFSGRQFSNSRSEMNVSTLELGDSALYLCASSLATDTNYGYTFGSGTRLTVV.